Listed below are T cell receptor beta chains from one sample, sequenced in a study of blood T cells in healthy people across ages. MiXCR was run by TCRdb on the 5' RACE reads, yielding one entry per CDR3 protein. The table lists 650,000 to 1,000,000 distinct CDR3 sequences, about 37% of them singletons. Input material: blood. The receptors stem from a man aged 18 to 35 in good health. Both conserved end residues are part of each CDR3. The D gene is left open where the match is weak. Clone size, where shown, is once, few, many, or a class for clones that have expanded.

D gene: -; clone size: -; V gene: TRBV20-1; J gene: TRBJ2-1; CDR3 protein: CSAMPPVSYNEQFF; CDR3 DNA: TGCAGTGCTATGCCACCAGTCTCCTACAATGAGCAGTTCTTC
D gene: -; clone size: -; V gene: TRBV6-1; J gene: TRBJ2-6; CDR3 protein: CASTAGISGANVLTF; CDR3 DNA: TGTGCCAGCACGGCAGGGATTTCTGGGGCCAACGTCCTGACTTTC
D gene: -; clone size: -; V gene: TRBV7-2; J gene: TRBJ2-1; CDR3 protein: CASSGRGLREQFF; CDR3 DNA: TGTGCCAGCAGCGGAAGGGGCCTCCGGGAGCAGTTCTTC
D gene: -; clone size: -; V gene: TRBV25-1; J gene: TRBJ2-7; CDR3 protein: CASSELTGRYEQYF; CDR3 DNA: TGTGCCAGCAGTGAGTTGACAGGGAGGTACGAGCAGTACTTC
D gene: -; clone size: -; V gene: TRBV6-1; J gene: TRBJ1-3; CDR3 protein: CASSEFGNTIYF; CDR3 DNA: TGTGCCAGCAGTGAATTTGGCAACACCATATATTTT
D gene: -; clone size: -; V gene: TRBV20-1; J gene: TRBJ1-1; CDR3 protein: CSARGLEAYTEAFF; CDR3 DNA: TGCAGTGCTAGAGGGCTAGAGGCGTACACTGAAGCTTTCTTT
D gene: -; clone size: -; V gene: TRBV10-3; J gene: TRBJ2-3; CDR3 protein: CAITVSSTDTQYF; CDR3 DNA: TGTGCCATCACTGTTAGTAGCACAGATACGCAGTATTTT
D gene: -; clone size: -; V gene: TRBV5-1; J gene: TRBJ1-2; CDR3 protein: CATPKVDGYGYTF; CDR3 DNA: TGCGCCACCCCAAAGGTGGACGGCTATGGCTACACCTTC
D gene: TRBD2; clone size: -; V gene: TRBV7-2; J gene: TRBJ2-1; CDR3 protein: CASSLRTSGSNEQFF; CDR3 DNA: TGTGCCAGCAGCTTACGGACTAGCGGGAGCAATGAGCAGTTCTTC
D gene: -; clone size: few; V gene: TRBV29-1; J gene: TRBJ2-1; CDR3 protein: CSVPKGGYRTYNEQFF; CDR3 DNA: TGCAGCGTTCCGAAGGGTGGCTACAGAACCTACAATGAGCAGTTCTTC
D gene: -; clone size: few; V gene: TRBV15; J gene: TRBJ1-4; CDR3 protein: CATSRDWQGTNEKLFF; CDR3 DNA: TGTGCCACCAGCAGAGATTGGCAGGGGACTAATGAAAAACTGTTTTTT
D gene: -; clone size: -; V gene: TRBV25-1; J gene: TRBJ2-4; CDR3 protein: CASSEGLAGGNIQYF; CDR3 DNA: TGTGCCAGCAGTGAAGGCCTCGCCGGGGGAAACATTCAGTACTTC
D gene: TRBD2; clone size: few; V gene: TRBV4-3; J gene: TRBJ2-7; CDR3 protein: CASSQEWGGQYEQYF; CDR3 DNA: TGCGCCAGCAGCCAAGAGTGGGGAGGGCAGTACGAGCAGTACTTC
D gene: TRBD1; clone size: -; V gene: TRBV7-6; J gene: TRBJ2-3; CDR3 protein: CASSLVRRDRLTDTQYF; CDR3 DNA: TGTGCCAGCAGCTTAGTGCGTCGGGACAGGCTCACAGATACGCAGTATTTT
D gene: -; clone size: few; V gene: TRBV6-2/TRBV6-3; J gene: TRBJ1-4; CDR3 protein: CASSYAGSGNEKLFF; CDR3 DNA: TGTGCCAGCAGTTACGCGGGCAGCGGTAATGAAAAACTGTTTTTT
D gene: TRBD2; clone size: few; V gene: TRBV15; J gene: TRBJ2-4; CDR3 protein: CATSRPGFELAGGLAKNIQYF; CDR3 DNA: TGTGCCACCAGCAGACCCGGCTTCGAACTAGCGGGGGGGCTAGCCAAAAACATTCAGTACTTC
D gene: -; clone size: few; V gene: TRBV25-1; J gene: TRBJ2-5; CDR3 protein: CASSETRGQETQYF; CDR3 DNA: TGTGCCAGCAGTGAAACCAGGGGACAAGAGACCCAGTACTTC
D gene: -; clone size: many; V gene: TRBV3-1; J gene: TRBJ1-4; CDR3 protein: CASSRDVSNEKLFF; CDR3 DNA: TGTGCCAGCAGCAGGGACGTCTCAAATGAAAAACTGTTTTTT
D gene: -; clone size: -; V gene: TRBV7-2; J gene: TRBJ2-5; CDR3 protein: CASSLESLNNEQYF; CDR3 DNA: TGTGCCAGCAGCTTAGAAAGTTTAAACAATGAGCAGTACTTC
D gene: TRBD2; clone size: many; V gene: TRBV20-1; J gene: TRBJ2-7; CDR3 protein: CSARTSGYYEQYF; CDR3 DNA: TGCAGTGCTAGGACTAGCGGATACTACGAGCAGTACTTC
D gene: -; clone size: -; V gene: TRBV7-9; J gene: TRBJ1-1; CDR3 protein: CASSLMATEAFF; CDR3 DNA: TGTGCCAGCAGCTTAATGGCCACTGAAGCTTTCTTT
D gene: -; clone size: few; V gene: TRBV2; J gene: TRBJ1-6; CDR3 protein: CASSEAGGEGNSPLHF; CDR3 DNA: TGTGCCAGCAGTGAAGCCGGAGGGGAAGGTAATTCACCCCTCCACTTT
D gene: -; clone size: -; V gene: TRBV14; J gene: TRBJ2-5; CDR3 protein: CASSQEGSGQETQYF; CDR3 DNA: TGTGCCAGCAGCCAAGAAGGAAGCGGGCAAGAGACCCAGTACTTC
D gene: -; clone size: -; V gene: TRBV4-1; J gene: TRBJ1-1; CDR3 protein: CANSQDNTRGVNTEAFF; CDR3 DNA: TGCGCCAACAGCCAAGATAATACCAGGGGCGTGAACACTGAAGCTTTCTTT
D gene: -; clone size: -; V gene: TRBV2; J gene: TRBJ2-1; CDR3 protein: CASSVRYNEQFF; CDR3 DNA: TGTGCCAGCAGTGTGAGGTACAATGAGCAGTTCTTC
D gene: -; clone size: few; V gene: TRBV2; J gene: TRBJ1-6; CDR3 protein: CASSDRRANSPLHF; CDR3 DNA: TGTGCCAGCAGTGATCGCAGGGCTAATTCACCCCTCCACTTT
D gene: -; clone size: -; V gene: TRBV5-1; J gene: TRBJ1-1; CDR3 protein: CASSLADRTEAFF; CDR3 DNA: TGCGCCAGCAGCTTGGCGGATCGCACTGAAGCTTTCTTT
D gene: TRBD1; clone size: few; V gene: TRBV2; J gene: TRBJ2-3; CDR3 protein: CASSDGQGTTDTQYF; CDR3 DNA: TGTGCCAGCAGTGATGGACAGGGAACCACAGATACGCAGTATTTT
D gene: TRBD2; clone size: -; V gene: TRBV2; J gene: TRBJ2-3; CDR3 protein: CASRFGTSGGAATQYF; CDR3 DNA: TGTGCCAGCAGATTCGGGACTAGCGGGGGGGCTGCTACGCAGTATTTT
D gene: -; clone size: -; V gene: TRBV10-3; J gene: TRBJ1-2; CDR3 protein: CAIGGARAYDYTF; CDR3 DNA: TGTGCCATCGGAGGGGCGAGGGCCTATGACTACACCTTC
D gene: -; clone size: -; V gene: TRBV3-1; J gene: TRBJ2-1; CDR3 protein: CANSLGGNEQFF; CDR3 DNA: TGTGCCAACAGCCTGGGTGGAAATGAGCAGTTCTTC
D gene: -; clone size: -; V gene: TRBV4-3; J gene: TRBJ2-7; CDR3 protein: CASSQDEQTYEQYF; CDR3 DNA: TGCGCCAGCAGCCAAGACGAACAGACCTACGAGCAGTACTTC
D gene: TRBD1; clone size: many; V gene: TRBV5-1; J gene: TRBJ1-2; CDR3 protein: CASSLSGQGDGYTF; CDR3 DNA: TGCGCCAGCAGCCTCAGCGGACAGGGGGATGGCTACACCTTC
D gene: TRBD1; clone size: many; V gene: TRBV5-1; J gene: TRBJ1-6; CDR3 protein: CASSYDSGTGNSPLHF; CDR3 DNA: TGCGCCAGCAGCTACGACTCCGGGACAGGGAACTCACCCCTCCACTTT
D gene: -; clone size: -; V gene: TRBV12-5; J gene: TRBJ1-5; CDR3 protein: CASGHRPGHSNQPQHF; CDR3 DNA: TGTGCTAGTGGTCACCGTCCGGGACATAGCAATCAGCCCCAGCATTTT
D gene: -; clone size: -; V gene: TRBV20-1; J gene: TRBJ2-1; CDR3 protein: CSAYSLTGEGETQFF; CDR3 DNA: TGCAGTGCCTACAGTCTGACTGGGGAAGGGGAGACCCAGTTCTTC
D gene: -; clone size: -; V gene: TRBV2; J gene: TRBJ1-4; CDR3 protein: CASIGTSNEKLFF; CDR3 DNA: TGTGCCAGCATCGGGACAAGTAATGAAAAACTGTTTTTT
D gene: TRBD1; clone size: -; V gene: TRBV7-9; J gene: TRBJ2-1; CDR3 protein: CASSWGQILNEQFF; CDR3 DNA: TGTGCCAGCAGCTGGGGACAGATTTTAAATGAGCAGTTCTTC
D gene: -; clone size: few; V gene: TRBV7-2; J gene: TRBJ2-1; CDR3 protein: CASSHPDDSSSYNEQFF; CDR3 DNA: TGTGCCAGCAGCCACCCAGACGACTCGAGCTCCTACAATGAGCAGTTCTTC